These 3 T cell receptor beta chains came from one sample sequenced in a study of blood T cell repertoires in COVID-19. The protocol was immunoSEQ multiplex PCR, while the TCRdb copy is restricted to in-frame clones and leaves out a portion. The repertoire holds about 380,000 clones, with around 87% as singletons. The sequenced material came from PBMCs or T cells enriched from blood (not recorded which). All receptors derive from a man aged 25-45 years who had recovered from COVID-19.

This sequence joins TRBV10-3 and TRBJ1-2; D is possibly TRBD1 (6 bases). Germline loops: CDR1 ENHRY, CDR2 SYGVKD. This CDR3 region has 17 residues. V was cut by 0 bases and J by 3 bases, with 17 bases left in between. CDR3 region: CAISESSSTGKDYGYTF. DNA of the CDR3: TGTGCCATCAGTGAGTCTTCGTCTACAGGGAAAGACTATGGCTACACCTTC.

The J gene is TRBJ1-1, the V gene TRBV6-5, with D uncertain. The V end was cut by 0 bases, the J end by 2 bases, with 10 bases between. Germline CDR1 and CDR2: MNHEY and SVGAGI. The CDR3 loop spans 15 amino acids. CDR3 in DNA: TGTGCCAGCAGTTACTCGGGCATGGTCAACACTGAAGCTTTCTTT. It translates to CASSYSGMVNTEAFF.

The CDR3 sequence: CASSWTGGTEAFF. The CDR3 nucleotides are TGTGCCAGCAGTTGGACAGGGGGCACTGAAGCTTTCTTT. The rearrangement uses TRBV5-5 and TRBJ1-1; TRBD1 agrees at 10 bases. This CDR3 comprises 13 residues. Germline lookup yields CDR1 SGHKS and CDR2 YYEKEE (reference sequence). Trimming cost V 5 bases and J 4 bases; bases outside gene matches: 2.